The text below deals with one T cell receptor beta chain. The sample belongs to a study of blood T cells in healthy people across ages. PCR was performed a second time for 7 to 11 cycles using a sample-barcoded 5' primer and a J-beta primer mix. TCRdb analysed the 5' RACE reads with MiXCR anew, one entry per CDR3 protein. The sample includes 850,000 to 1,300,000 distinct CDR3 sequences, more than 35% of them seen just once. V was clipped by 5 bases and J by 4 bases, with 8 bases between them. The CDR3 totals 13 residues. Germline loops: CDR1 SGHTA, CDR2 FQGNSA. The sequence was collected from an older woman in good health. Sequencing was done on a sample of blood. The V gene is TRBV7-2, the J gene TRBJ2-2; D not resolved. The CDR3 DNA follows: TGTGCCAGCAGCAGCCTACGCACCGGGGAGCTGTTTTTT. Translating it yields CASSSLRTGELFF.